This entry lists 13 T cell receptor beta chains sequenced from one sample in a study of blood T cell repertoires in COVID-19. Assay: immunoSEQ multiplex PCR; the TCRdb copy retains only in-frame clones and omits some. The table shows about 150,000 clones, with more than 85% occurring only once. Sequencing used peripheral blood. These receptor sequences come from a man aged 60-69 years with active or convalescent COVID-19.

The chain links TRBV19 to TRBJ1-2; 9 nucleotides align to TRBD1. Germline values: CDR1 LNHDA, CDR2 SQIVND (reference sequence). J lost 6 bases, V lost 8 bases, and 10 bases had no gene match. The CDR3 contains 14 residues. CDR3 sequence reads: CASGQDRGHDGYTF. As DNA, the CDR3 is TGTGCCAGTGGGCAGGACAGGGGACACGATGGCTACACCTTC.

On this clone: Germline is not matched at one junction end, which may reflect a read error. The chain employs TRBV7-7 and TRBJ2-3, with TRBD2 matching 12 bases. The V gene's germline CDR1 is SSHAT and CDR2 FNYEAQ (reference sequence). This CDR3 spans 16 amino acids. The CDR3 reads CASSSLAGGLADTQYF. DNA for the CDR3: TGTGCTAGCAGCTCTCTAGCGGGAGGGCTCGCAGATACGCAGTATTTT.

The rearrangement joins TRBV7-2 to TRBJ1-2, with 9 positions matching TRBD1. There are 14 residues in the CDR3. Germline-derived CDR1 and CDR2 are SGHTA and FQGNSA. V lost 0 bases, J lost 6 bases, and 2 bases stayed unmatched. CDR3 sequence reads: CASSLAGTGHGYTF. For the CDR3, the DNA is TGTGCCAGCAGCTTAGCTGGGACAGGGCATGGCTACACCTTC.

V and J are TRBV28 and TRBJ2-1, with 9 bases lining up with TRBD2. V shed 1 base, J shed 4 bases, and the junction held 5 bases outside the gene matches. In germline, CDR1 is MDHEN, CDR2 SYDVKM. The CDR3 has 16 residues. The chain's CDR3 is CASSLYAGGAYNEQFF. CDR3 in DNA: TGTGCCAGCAGTTTATATGCGGGGGGGGCGTACAATGAGCAGTTCTTC.

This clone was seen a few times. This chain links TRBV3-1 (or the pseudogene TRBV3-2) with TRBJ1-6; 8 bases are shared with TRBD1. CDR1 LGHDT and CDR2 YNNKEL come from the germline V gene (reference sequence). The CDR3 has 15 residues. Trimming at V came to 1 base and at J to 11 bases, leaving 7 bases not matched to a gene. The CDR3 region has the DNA TGTGCCAGCAGCCAAGGAACGACAGGGGATCCACCCCTCCACTTT. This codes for CASSQGTTGDPPLHF.

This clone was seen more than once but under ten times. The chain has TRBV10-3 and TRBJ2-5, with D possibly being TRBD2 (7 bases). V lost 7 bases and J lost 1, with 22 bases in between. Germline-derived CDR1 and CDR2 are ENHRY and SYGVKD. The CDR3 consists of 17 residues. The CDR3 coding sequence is TGTGCCATCATACAGGGTACCGGGACTACCTTCCAAGAGACCCAGTACTTC. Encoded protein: CAIIQGTGTTFQETQYF.

The CDR3 is CASSLLGGSSYNEQFF. The DNA for the CDR3 is TGTGCCAGCAGTTTACTGGGGGGGAGCTCCTACAATGAGCAGTTCTTC. The chain recombines TRBV6-6 with TRBJ2-1; 7 positions match TRBD2. Germline V gene lookup returns CDR1 MNHNY and CDR2 SVGAGI (reference sequence). The V gene end was trimmed by 4 bases and the J gene end by 0 bases; junction bases not matched to a gene: 6. The CDR3 length is 16 residues.

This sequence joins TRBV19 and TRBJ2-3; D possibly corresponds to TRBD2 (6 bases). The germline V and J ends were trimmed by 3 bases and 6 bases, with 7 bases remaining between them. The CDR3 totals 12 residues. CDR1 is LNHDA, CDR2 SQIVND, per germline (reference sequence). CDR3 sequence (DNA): TGTGCCAGTAGTATGGAGGGGGATACGCAGTATTTT. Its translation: CASSMEGDTQYF.

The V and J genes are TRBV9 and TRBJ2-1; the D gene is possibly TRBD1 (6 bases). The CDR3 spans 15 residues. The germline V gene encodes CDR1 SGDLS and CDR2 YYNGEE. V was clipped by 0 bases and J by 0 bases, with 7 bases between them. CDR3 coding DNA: TGTGCCAGCAGCGTAGTACAGGGCTCCTACAATGAGCAGTTCTTC. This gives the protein CASSVVQGSYNEQFF.

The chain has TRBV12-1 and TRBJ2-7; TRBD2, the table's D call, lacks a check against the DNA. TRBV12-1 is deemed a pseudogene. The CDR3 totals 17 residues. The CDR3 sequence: CASSHSPFSGRSYEQYF. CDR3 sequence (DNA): TGTGCCAGCAGCCACTCCCCATTTAGCGGGAGATCCTACGAGCAGTACTTC.

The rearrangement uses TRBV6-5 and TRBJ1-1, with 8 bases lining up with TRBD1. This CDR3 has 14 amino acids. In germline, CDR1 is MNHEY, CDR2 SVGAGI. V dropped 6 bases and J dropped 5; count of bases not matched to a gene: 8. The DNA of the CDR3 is TGTGCCAGCAGCTTGGGACAGGTAAGGACTGAAGCTTTCTTT. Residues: CASSLGQVRTEAFF.

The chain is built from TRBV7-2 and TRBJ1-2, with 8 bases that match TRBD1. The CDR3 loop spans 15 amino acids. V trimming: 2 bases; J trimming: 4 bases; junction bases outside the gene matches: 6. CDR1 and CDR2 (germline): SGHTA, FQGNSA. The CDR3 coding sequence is TGTGCCAGCAGCTTACTTTCGACAGGGGCCTATGGCTACACCTTC. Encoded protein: CASSLLSTGAYGYTF.

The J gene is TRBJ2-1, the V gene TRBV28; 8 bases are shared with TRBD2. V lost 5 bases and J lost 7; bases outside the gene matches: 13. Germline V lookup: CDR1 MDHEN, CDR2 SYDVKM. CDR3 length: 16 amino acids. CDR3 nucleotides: TGTGCCAGCAGTGGGGGGAATAGCGGGAAGTCGAATGAGCAGTTCTTC. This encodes CASSGGNSGKSNEQFF.